Given below is one T cell receptor beta chain in context. TCRdb's table, derived via immunoSEQ multiplex PCR, lists solely in-frame clones and lacks some. The sample consists of roughly 390,000 clones, around 87% of them appearing once. The entry originates in a study of blood T cell repertoires in COVID-19. The V and J ends lost 1 base and 4 bases respectively, with 14 bases between them. Germline-derived CDR1 and CDR2 are LNHNV and YYDKDF (reference sequence). The CDR3 extends over 16 amino acids. Sequencing was done on a sample of peripheral blood. The chain employs TRBV15 and TRBJ2-1; tentative D call: TRBD2 (5 bases). This clonotype originated in a woman in her twenties or thirties with COVID-19, enrolled during active disease. CDR3 DNA: TGTGCCACCAGCAGAGGGCGGGCGGGCACATACAATGAGCAGTTCTTC. Its protein product is CATSRGRAGTYNEQFF. The full variable domain, with the rest looked up from reference TRBV15 and TRBJ2-1, is DAMVIQNPRYQVTQFGKPVTLSCSQTLNHNVMYWYQQKSSQAPKLLFHYYDKDFNNEADTPDNFQSRRPNTSFCFLDIRSPGLGDTAMYLCATSRGRAGTYNEQFFGPGTRLTVL.